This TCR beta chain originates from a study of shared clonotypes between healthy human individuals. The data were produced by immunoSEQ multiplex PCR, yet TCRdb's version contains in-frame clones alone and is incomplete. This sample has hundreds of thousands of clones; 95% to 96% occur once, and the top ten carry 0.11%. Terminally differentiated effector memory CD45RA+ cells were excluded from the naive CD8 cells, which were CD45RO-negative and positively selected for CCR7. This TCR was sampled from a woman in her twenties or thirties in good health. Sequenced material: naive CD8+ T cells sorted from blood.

The CDR3 loop is CASCEGGNTEAFF. In DNA form, the CDR3 reads TGTGCCAGCTGCGAGGGCGGAAACACTGAAGCTTTCTTT. The chain couples TRBV18 to TRBJ1-1; D gene ambiguous. The CDR3 covers 13 residues. V lost 7 bases to trimming and J lost 2 bases, with 11 bases between them. CDR1 and CDR2 (germline): KGHSH, LQKENI.